This TCR beta chain was recorded in a study of blood T cell repertoires in COVID-19 (TCRdb year 2020). Broadly, across the study: Samples from collaborators originated in the United States, Italy and Spain and spanned both the acute and convalescent phases of COVID-19. Nearly every sample came with metadata listing a de-identified subject ID, COVID-19 status, age in years and sex. The prospective study material was composed of cDNA or gDNA derived from T cells, B-cell-depleted T cells, or PBMCs. Where available, HLA class I and class II types were obtained from metadata supplied by the sample provider rather than from assay-based typing. The dataset comprised deeply sampled blood TCRbeta repertoires from subjects exposed to, actively infected with, or recovered from COVID-19. Samples came from the ongoing ImmuneRACE study (first 160 participants) plus 1,254 subjects from 6 global collaborators. The repertoires were released in a freely available public database meant as a resource for research on the immune response to SARS-CoV-2. General findings and caveats noted by the study authors: Clinical and demographic metadata were provided uncurated, with the amount varying by source and participant.

Note on this clone: There is no known antigen for this receptor. Qualities for individual bases were not recorded, and no much larger clone is one base off.

The CDR3 starts with the cysteine, ends with the phenylalanine, and has 15 residues. The only DNA kept is the CDR3, 45 bases in frame from the first base. In the germline V gene (reference sequence), CDR1 corresponds to SGHNT and CDR2 to YYREEE. At the junction V is shortened by 5 bases and J by 5 bases; bases outside the gene matches: 11. Whole blood was collected in K2EDTA tubes by collaborating institutions according to the institutions' own protocols. For TCRbeta analysis, collaborator samples were shipped as frozen whole blood, as isolated PBMCs, or as DNA extracted from either sample type. The immunoSEQ Assay, a bias-controlled multiplex PCR, was used to amplify TCRbeta CDR3 regions from genomic DNA. Per the authors' processing: The number of nucleated cells in each sample was estimated by amplification of reference gene primers within the assay. To quantify the absolute abundance of each unique TCRbeta CDR3 rearrangement, sequence reads were collapsed and filtered. For each sample, productive Simpson clonality was calculated as the square root of Simpson's diversity index over productive rearrangements. What TCRdb holds here is the immuneACCESS table cut down to in-frame rearrangements. Part of the clones is not present; checked against another copy, under half of the missing clones reflect an unresolved V gene, and the others are unexplained. The V and J calls and clone size are taken from that table; D and trimming were inferred from the DNA. The sample data list some 49,000 clones, and 82% of these were observed just once. The ten biggest clones cover approximately 3% of the sample.

The source is a woman aged 55-70 years with acute or convalescent COVID-19. Sequences were obtained from peripheral blood. The sequence is built from TRBV5-4 and TRBJ2-7; TRBD2 matches 9 bases in the middle. The nucleotide sequence reads as follows: TGTGCCAGCAGATTAGATAGCGGGAGTGTAAACGAGCAGTACTTC. This encodes CASRLDSGSVNEQYF.